Listed below are T cell receptor beta chains from one sample, sequenced in a study of CD8 T cells in ankylosing spondylitis. TCRdb analysed the 5' RACE reads with MiXCR anew, one entry per CDR3 protein. The table shows some 450,000 distinct CDR3 sequences, with about a sixth occurring only once. Material for sequencing was blood, either unsorted or a sorted T cell fraction (not recorded which). All receptors come from a male donor with ankylosing spondylitis. Both conserved end residues are part of each CDR3. The order of the fields is V gene, J gene, D gene, clone size, CDR3 protein, CDR3 DNA. A D gene is named only where the DNA matches it firmly. Only part of the rows carry a size: once, few, many, or a class if the clone is expanded.

>TRBV10-3|TRBJ1-6|NA|NA
CAISESGDSPLHF
TGTGCCATCAGTGAGAGTGGGGATTCACCCCTCCACTTT
>TRBV5-1|TRBJ2-1|NA|many
CASSLAQGDEQFF
TGCGCCAGCAGCTTGGCCCAGGGCGATGAGCAGTTCTTC
>TRBV20-1|TRBJ2-5|NA|NA
CSAKTPYQETQYF
TGCAGTGCTAAAACGCCCTACCAAGAGACCCAGTACTTC
>TRBV3-1|TRBJ1-2|TRBD1|many
CASSRGQGINYGYTF
TGTGCCAGCAGCCGGGGACAGGGGATCAACTATGGCTACACCTTC
>TRBV20-1|TRBJ1-1|TRBD1|NA
CSAQRQGATMNTEAFF
TGCAGTGCTCAGAGACAGGGGGCGACCATGAACACTGAAGCTTTCTTT
>TRBV24-1|TRBJ2-3|TRBD2|few
CPTSVASSGRITDTQYF
TGTCCCACCAGTGTCGCTTCTAGCGGGAGGATCACAGATACGCAGTATTTT
>TRBV4-1|TRBJ1-5|NA|NA
CASSQDRNSNQPQHF
TGCGCCAGCAGCCAAGATAGGAACAGTAATCAGCCCCAGCATTTT
>TRBV29-1|TRBJ1-2|NA|many
CSVDYGYTF
TGCAGCGTTGACTATGGCTACACCTTC
>TRBV11-2|TRBJ1-2|TRBD1|NA
CASSPWTGDGYTF
TGTGCCAGCAGCCCCTGGACAGGAGACGGCTACACCTTC
>TRBV4-3|TRBJ2-3|TRBD2|many
CASSQGSASGISDTQYF
TGCGCCAGCAGCCAAGGTTCCGCTAGCGGGATCTCAGATACGCAGTATTTT
>TRBV5-1|TRBJ2-3|TRBD1|few
CASRERTGGTDTQYF
TGCGCCAGCAGGGAAAGGACAGGAGGCACAGATACGCAGTATTTT
>TRBV20-1|TRBJ2-2|NA|NA
CSASPLNTGELFF
TGCAGTGCTAGTCCGCTGAACACCGGGGAGCTGTTTTTT
>TRBV12-5|TRBJ2-2|NA|NA
CASGSRTVTGELFF
TGTGCTAGTGGTTCTCGGACGGTTACCGGGGAGCTGTTTTTT
>TRBV12-3/TRBV12-4|TRBJ1-1|TRBD1|NA
CASSFLGTGGMNTEAFF
TGTGCCAGCAGTTTTTTGGGGACAGGGGGAATGAACACTGAAGCTTTCTTT
>TRBV28|TRBJ2-7|NA|few
CASTPPIGTGTYEQYF
TGTGCCAGCACTCCCCCTATCGGGACGGGAACCTACGAGCAGTACTTC
>TRBV20-1|TRBJ1-5|NA|NA
CSASGPEEQPQHF
TGCAGTGCCTCCGGGCCCGAGGAGCAGCCCCAGCATTTT
>TRBV13|TRBJ2-1|NA|NA
CASSPYRGNEQFF
TGTGCCAGCAGCCCCTACCGGGGTAATGAGCAGTTCTTC
>TRBV9|TRBJ1-4|NA|few
CASSEGLALNEKLFF
TGTGCCAGCAGCGAGGGACTCGCGCTTAATGAAAAACTGTTTTTT
>TRBV29-1|TRBJ1-2|NA|many
CSVDPRWGEYGYTF
TGCAGCGTTGACCCCAGGTGGGGAGAGTATGGCTACACCTTC
>TRBV15|TRBJ2-7|NA|few
CATSTAGLAYEQYF
TGTGCCACCAGCACCGCCGGGCTAGCCTACGAGCAGTACTTC
>TRBV3-1|TRBJ2-2|TRBD2|few
CASSQDQAGSGELFF
TGTGCCAGCAGCCAAGATCAAGCGGGAAGCGGGGAGCTGTTTTTT
>TRBV20-1|TRBJ2-1|TRBD1|NA
CSARRDRGIPPGAAEQFF
TGCAGTGCTAGACGAGACAGGGGTATCCCCCCAGGGGCGGCGGAGCAGTTCTTC
>TRBV15|TRBJ2-3|NA|NA
CATSRVPLGISSDTQYF
TGTGCCACCAGCAGAGTCCCCCTCGGGATAAGTTCAGATACGCAGTATTTT
>TRBV7-2|TRBJ2-3|TRBD2|NA
CASGLAGITQYF
TGTGCCAGCGGACTAGCGGGGATTACGCAGTATTTT
>TRBV19|TRBJ1-5|TRBD1|few
CASSPRGQGVSNQPQHF
TGTGCCAGTAGTCCCAGGGGACAGGGTGTAAGCAATCAGCCCCAGCATTTT
>TRBV6-1|TRBJ1-1|NA|NA
CASRVGEAFF
TGTGCCAGCAGGGTGGGTGAAGCTTTCTTT
>TRBV12-3/TRBV12-4|TRBJ2-5|NA|NA
CASSLGTEQETQYF
TGTGCCAGCAGTTTAGGGACAGAGCAAGAGACCCAGTACTTC
>TRBV10-1|TRBJ2-2|TRBD2|NA
CASSPQSGGIRELFF
TGCGCCAGCAGCCCCCAGTCGGGGGGTATCCGGGAGCTGTTTTTT
>TRBV20-1|TRBJ2-1|NA|many
CSARNLEGSTVGEQFF
TGCAGTGCTAGAAATTTGGAAGGGAGTACCGTCGGTGAGCAGTTCTTC
>TRBV11-2|TRBJ1-2|NA|NA
CASSLDPRSGYTF
TGTGCCAGCAGCTTAGATCCCCGGTCTGGCTACACCTTC
>TRBV27|TRBJ1-3|NA|NA
CASRPHSGNTIYF
TGTGCCAGCAGGCCCCACTCTGGAAACACCATATATTTT
>TRBV12-3/TRBV12-4|TRBJ2-3|TRBD1|NA
CASSSYSGTGTDTQYF
TGTGCCAGCAGTTCCTACTCCGGGACAGGCACAGATACGCAGTATTTT
>TRBV29-1|TRBJ2-2|TRBD1|few
CSVSDGTGKAGELFF
TGCAGCGTTTCTGACGGGACAGGGAAAGCCGGGGAGCTGTTTTTT
>TRBV20-1|TRBJ2-7|TRBD2|few
CSARDYGGTSGNEQYF
TGCAGTGCTAGAGATTACGGCGGGACTAGCGGGAACGAGCAGTACTTC
>TRBV28|TRBJ1-2|NA|NA
CASSPFRLDGYTF
TGTGCCAGCAGTCCATTCCGCCTGGATGGCTACACCTTC
>TRBV2|TRBJ2-3|TRBD2|few
CASVRQRGGITDTQYF
TGTGCCAGCGTCCGGCAGCGGGGGGGAATAACAGATACGCAGTATTTT
>TRBV12-3/TRBV12-4|TRBJ1-1|TRBD1|many
CATIRTGGYTEAFF
TGTGCCACCATCCGAACAGGGGGCTACACTGAAGCTTTCTTT
>TRBV11-2|TRBJ1-5|NA|NA
CASSLDGVVQPQHF
TGTGCCAGCAGCTTAGATGGGGTTGTTCAGCCCCAGCATTTT
>TRBV7-9|TRBJ2-3|TRBD2|NA
CASSFGLAGVMSTQYF
TGTGCCAGCAGCTTCGGTCTAGCGGGAGTCATGAGTACGCAGTATTTT
>TRBV2|TRBJ2-7|NA|few
CASSERIYEQYF
TGTGCCAGCAGTGAAAGGATCTACGAGCAGTACTTC
>TRBV29-1|TRBJ2-1|TRBD2|NA
CSASGGALNEQFF
TGCAGCGCTAGCGGGGGGGCCTTGAATGAGCAGTTCTTC
>TRBV12-3/TRBV12-4|TRBJ2-5|NA|NA
CASSLAQWYQETQYF
TGTGCCAGCAGTTTAGCACAGTGGTACCAAGAGACCCAGTACTTC
>TRBV20-1|TRBJ2-2|NA|few
CSASANTGELFF
TGCAGTGCTAGCGCCAACACCGGGGAGCTGTTTTTT
>TRBV7-3|TRBJ2-7|TRBD1|few
CASIGGQGAYEQYF
TGTGCCAGCATTGGGGGACAGGGAGCCTACGAGCAGTACTTC
>TRBV12-3/TRBV12-4|TRBJ1-5|NA|many
CASSLGTGNQPQHF
TGTGCCAGCAGCCTCGGAACAGGGAATCAGCCCCAGCATTTT
>TRBV14|TRBJ2-7|NA|few
CASSQGSKSGIHEQYF
TGTGCCAGCAGCCAAGGCTCTAAATCCGGGATCCACGAGCAGTACTTC
>TRBV5-1|TRBJ1-1|NA|NA
CASTPVAVGYTEAFF
TGCGCCAGCACCCCCGTGGCGGTCGGATACACTGAAGCTTTCTTT
>TRBV24-1|TRBJ2-5|NA|many
CATSDDLGVTQETQYF
TGTGCCACCAGTGATGACCTAGGGGTTACCCAAGAGACCCAGTACTTC
>TRBV28|TRBJ2-4|NA|few
CASSLLGAIAKNIQYF
TGTGCCAGCAGTTTATTGGGGGCCATAGCCAAAAACATTCAGTACTTC
>TRBV14|TRBJ2-5|NA|NA
CASSYGPRETQYF
TGTGCCAGCAGCTACGGACCGCGAGAGACCCAGTACTTC
>TRBV5-5|TRBJ2-2|TRBD2|NA
CASSLRASGGRGTGELFF
TGTGCCAGCAGCTTGAGGGCTAGCGGGGGCAGGGGCACCGGGGAGCTGTTTTTT
>TRBV10-3|TRBJ1-5|NA|few
CAISEGNNQPQHF
TGTGCCATCAGTGAAGGGAACAACCAGCCCCAGCATTTT
>TRBV4-2|TRBJ2-5|NA|many
CASSPRLAWQETQYF
TGTGCCAGCAGCCCCCGCCTAGCGTGGCAAGAGACCCAGTACTTC
>TRBV7-2|TRBJ1-2|TRBD1|many
CASSRDRNYGYTF
TGTGCCAGCAGCCGGGACAGGAACTATGGCTACACCTTC
>TRBV20-1|TRBJ1-2|TRBD1|NA
CSARDTGQGAPGYTF
TGCAGTGCTAGAGATACGGGACAGGGGGCGCCTGGCTACACCTTC